This T cell receptor (beta chain) came from a study of T cell repertoires in cytomegalovirus infection. This CDR3 comprises 13 residues. Germline CDR1 SQVTM, CDR2 ANQGSEA. V dropped 3 bases and J dropped 4 bases, with 10 bases sitting between them. TCRdb analysed the reads with MiXCR anew, one entry per CDR3 protein. The table lists about 180,000 distinct CDR3 sequences, 13% to 15% of them singletons. A note on this clonotype: As yet, its antigen is unknown.

Study results and caveats: HLA-C-restricted, CMV-specific TCR beta clonotypes were dominant ex vivo.

Sequencing used PBMCs. The TCR originated in a human donor in good health (CMV status not recorded). Some clones in this sample may be carry-over from other donors' samples. The chain employs TRBV29-1 and TRBJ2-4; tentative D call: TRBD2 (5 bases). CDR3 protein: CSVEEDLKNIQYF. The CDR3 DNA reads as TGCAGCGTTGAGGAGGACCTAAAAAACATTCAGTACTTC.